This record looks at one T cell receptor beta chain sequence and its context. Its antigen remains unidentified. This record belongs to a study of shared clonotypes between healthy human individuals. Naive CD8 cells were CD45RO-negative, positively selected for CCR7, excluding terminally differentiated effector memory CD45RA+ cells. Using about 220 ng DNA, approximately 30,000 T cell genomes, the sorted-subset replicate PCRs were run. The data were produced by immunoSEQ multiplex PCR, yet TCRdb's version contains in-frame clones alone and is incomplete. This sample has hundreds of thousands of clones; 85% to 95% occur once, and the top ten carry 0.11%. The germline V gene has CDR1 WNHNN and CDR2 SYGVQD (reference sequence). CDR3 length: 12 amino acids. V was pared by 0 bases and J by 10 bases, with 10 bases between. Whole-study findings and limits: Naive CD4 clonotypes overlapped across a few donors at roughly 4.5%.

Sequencing used naive CD8+ T cells sorted from blood. The sequence was collected from a woman under 40 in good health. The chain has TRBV10-1 and TRBJ2-7, with D possibly matching TRBD1 (6 bases). CDR3 region: CASSESRTVQYF. Written as DNA, the CDR3 is TGCGCCAGCAGTGAGTCTCGGACAGTACAGTACTTC.